The sequence of this TCR beta chain was determined in a study of blood T cell repertoires in COVID-19. V was clipped by 6 bases and J by 6 bases, with 12 bases between them. From germline, CDR1 is LNHDA and CDR2 SQIVND (reference sequence). The CDR3 totals 13 residues. Measured with immunoSEQ multiplex PCR; TCRdb has only the in-frame clones, and not every one. Of approximately 300,000 clones in the sample, 70% to 90% were seen once. This receptor was identified in a woman in her 30s who had recovered from COVID-19. V and J are TRBV19 and TRBJ2-1, with D tentatively TRBD1 (6 bases). The sequenced material came from PBMCs or T cells enriched from blood (not recorded which). The CDR3 loop reads CASSPTGLNEQFF. CDR3 nucleotide sequence: TGTGCCAGTAGCCCGACAGGTCTCAATGAGCAGTTCTTC.